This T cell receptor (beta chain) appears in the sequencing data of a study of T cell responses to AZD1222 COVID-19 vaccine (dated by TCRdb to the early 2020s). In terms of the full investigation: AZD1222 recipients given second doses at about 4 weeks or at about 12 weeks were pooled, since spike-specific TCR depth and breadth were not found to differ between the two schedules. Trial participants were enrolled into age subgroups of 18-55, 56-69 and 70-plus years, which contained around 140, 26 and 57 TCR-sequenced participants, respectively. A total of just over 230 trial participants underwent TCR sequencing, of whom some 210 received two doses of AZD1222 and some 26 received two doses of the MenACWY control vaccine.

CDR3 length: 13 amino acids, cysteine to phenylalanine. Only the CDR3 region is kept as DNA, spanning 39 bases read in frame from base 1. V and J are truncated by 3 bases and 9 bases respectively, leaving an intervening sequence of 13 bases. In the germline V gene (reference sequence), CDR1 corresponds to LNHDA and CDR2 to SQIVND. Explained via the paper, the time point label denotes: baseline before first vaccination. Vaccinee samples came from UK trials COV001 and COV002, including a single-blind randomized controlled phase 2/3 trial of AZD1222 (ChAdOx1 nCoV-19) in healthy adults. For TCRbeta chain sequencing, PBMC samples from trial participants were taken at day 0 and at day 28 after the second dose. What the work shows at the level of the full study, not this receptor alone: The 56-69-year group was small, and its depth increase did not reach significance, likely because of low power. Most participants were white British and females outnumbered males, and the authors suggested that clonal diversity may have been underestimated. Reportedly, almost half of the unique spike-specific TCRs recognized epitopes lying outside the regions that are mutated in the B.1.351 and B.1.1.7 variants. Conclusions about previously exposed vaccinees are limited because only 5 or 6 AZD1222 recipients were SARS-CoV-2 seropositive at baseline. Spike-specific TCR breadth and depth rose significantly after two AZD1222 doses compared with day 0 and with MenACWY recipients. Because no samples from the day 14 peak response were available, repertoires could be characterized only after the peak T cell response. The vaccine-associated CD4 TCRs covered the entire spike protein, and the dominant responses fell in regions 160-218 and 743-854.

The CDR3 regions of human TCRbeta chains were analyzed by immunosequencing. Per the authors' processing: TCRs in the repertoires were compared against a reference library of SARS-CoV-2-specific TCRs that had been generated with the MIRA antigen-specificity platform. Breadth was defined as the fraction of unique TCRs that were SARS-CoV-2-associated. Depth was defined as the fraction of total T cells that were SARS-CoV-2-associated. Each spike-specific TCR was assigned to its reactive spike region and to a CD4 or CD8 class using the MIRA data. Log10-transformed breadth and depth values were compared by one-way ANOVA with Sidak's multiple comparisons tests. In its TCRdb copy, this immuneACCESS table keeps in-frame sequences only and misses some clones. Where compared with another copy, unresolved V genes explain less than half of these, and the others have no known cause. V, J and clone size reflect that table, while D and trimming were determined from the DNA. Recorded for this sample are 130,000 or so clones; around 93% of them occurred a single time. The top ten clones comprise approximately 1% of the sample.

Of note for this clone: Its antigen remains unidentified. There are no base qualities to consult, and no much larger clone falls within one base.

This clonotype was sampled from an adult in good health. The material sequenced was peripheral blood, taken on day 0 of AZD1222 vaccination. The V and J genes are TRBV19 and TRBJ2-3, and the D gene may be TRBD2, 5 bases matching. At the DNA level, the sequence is TGTGCCAGTAGTATCTACCCGGACTCAACGCAGTATTTT. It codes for CASSIYPDSTQYF.